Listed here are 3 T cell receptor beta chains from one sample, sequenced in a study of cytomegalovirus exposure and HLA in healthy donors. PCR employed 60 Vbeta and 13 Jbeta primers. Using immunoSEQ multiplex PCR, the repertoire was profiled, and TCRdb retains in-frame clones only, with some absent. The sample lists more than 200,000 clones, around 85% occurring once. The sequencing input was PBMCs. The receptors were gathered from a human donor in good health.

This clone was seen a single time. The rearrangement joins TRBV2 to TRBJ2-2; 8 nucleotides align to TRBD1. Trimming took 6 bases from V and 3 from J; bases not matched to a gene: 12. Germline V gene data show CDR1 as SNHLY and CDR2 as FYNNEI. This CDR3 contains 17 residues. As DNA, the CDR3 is TGTGCCAGCAGGGACCAGGGGGCGATCTCCTACACCGGGGAGCTGTTTTTT. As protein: CASRDQGAISYTGELFF. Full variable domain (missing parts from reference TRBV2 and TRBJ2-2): EPEVTQTPSHQVTQMGQEVILRCVPISNHLYFYWYRQILGQKVEFLVSFYNNEISEKSEIFDDQFSVERPDGSNFTLKIRSTKLEDSAMYFCASRDQGAISYTGELFFGEGSRLTVL.

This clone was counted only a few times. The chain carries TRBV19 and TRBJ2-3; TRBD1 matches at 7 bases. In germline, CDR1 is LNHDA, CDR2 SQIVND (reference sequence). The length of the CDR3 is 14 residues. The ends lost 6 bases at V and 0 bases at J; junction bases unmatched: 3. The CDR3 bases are TGTGCCAGTAGGACAGGGTTCAGCACAGATACGCAGTATTTT. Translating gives CASRTGFSTDTQYF.

The CDR3 spells CASSLVGSLHEQFF. CDR3 sequence (DNA): TGTGCCAGCAGCTTGGTGGGCAGTCTCCATGAGCAGTTCTTC. The chain is built from TRBV5-8 and TRBJ2-1; D unresolved. The V gene's germline CDR1 is SGHTS and CDR2 YDEGEE. The CDR3 runs to 14 residues. Trimming stripped 0 bases from V and 8 bases from J, with 12 bases between.